What follows are 31 T cell receptor beta chains derived from one specimen sequenced in a study of blood T cell repertoires in COVID-19. Repertoires were generated with immunoSEQ multiplex PCR, while TCRdb's copy carries only in-frame clones and drops some. Here the sample spans 400,000 or so clones, approximately 87% being singletons. Sequenced material: PBMCs or T cells enriched from blood (not recorded which). The receptors originated from a man aged 40-50 years in a cohort exposed to, infected with or recovered from COVID-19 (not recorded which).

This clone showed up just a few times. Other DNA variants within this sample encode the same CDR3. The rearrangement links TRBV9 to TRBJ2-7; 7 bases are shared with TRBD2. The CDR3 sequence is 15 residues long. The ends lost 4 bases at V and 2 bases at J; junction bases unmatched: 9. CDR1 and CDR2 from the germline V gene are SGDLS and YYNGEE. The CDR3 bases are TGTGCCAGCAGCCAAACTAGCGTCAGCACCTACGAGCAGTACTTC. Its translation is CASSQTSVSTYEQYF.

This chain links TRBV18 with TRBJ2-7; a weak D match, TRBD2 (5 bases). Trimming took off 0 bases at V and 5 bases at J, with 8 bases between the two ends. The CDR3 has 13 amino acids. Germline V gene lookup returns CDR1 KGHSH and CDR2 LQKENI. CDR3 DNA: TGTGCCAGCTCACCACCCTCCGGGAACGAGCAGTACTTC. It is translated as CASSPPSGNEQYF.

As to this clone: This CDR3 is also generated by other DNA sequences in the sample. The CDR3 DNA sequence: TGCGCCAGCAGCTTGTTAGCGGGAGTAGGTAATGAGCAGTTCTTC. Translated, it gives CASSLLAGVGNEQFF. The rearrangement links TRBV5-1 to TRBJ2-1, with 9 bases that match TRBD2. With V trimmed by 1 base and J by 7 bases, 6 bases remained unmatched. CDR3 length equals 15 residues. The V gene's germline CDR1 is SGHRS and CDR2 YFSETQ. The entire variable domain, with the rest obtained from reference TRBV5-1 and TRBJ2-1, is as follows: KAGVTQTPRYLIKTRGQQVTLSCSPISGHRSVSWYQQTPGQGLQFLFEYFSETQRNKGNFPGRFSGRQFSNSRSEMNVSTLELGDSALYLCASSLLAGVGNEQFFGPGTRLTVL.

The chain carries TRBV4-1 and TRBJ2-1, with a possible D match to TRBD2 (5 bases). Germline CDR1 is MGHRA and CDR2 is YSYEKL. The length of the CDR3 is 15 residues. With 1 base removed from V and 4 bases from J, the gap between germline ends came to 11 bases. The DNA for the CDR3 is TGCGCCAGCAGCCAAGCCTCGACGGGGTACAATGAGCAGTTCTTC. Its protein is CASSQASTGYNEQFF.

The chain carries TRBV5-1 and TRBJ2-2; 13 bases are a match to TRBD2. Germline loops: CDR1 SGHRS, CDR2 YFSETQ. Losses at the gene ends were 3 bases for V and 5 bases for J; bases not matched to a gene: 4. This CDR3 comprises 16 residues. The CDR3 here is CASSSRLAGGTGELFF. Here the CDR3 DNA reads TGCGCCAGCAGCTCAAGACTAGCGGGAGGTACCGGGGAGCTGTTTTTT.

The chain carries TRBV3-1 (or the pseudogene TRBV3-2) and TRBJ1-1, with no clear D. V was clipped by 0 bases and J by 1 base, with 6 bases between them. CDR1 is LGHDT, CDR2 YNNKEL, per germline (reference sequence). The CDR3 contains 14 residues. Written as DNA, the CDR3 is TGTGCCAGCAGCCAAGACCCCCGGAACACTGAAGCTTTCTTT. Amino acid sequence: CASSQDPRNTEAFF.

This chain uses TRBV5-4 with TRBJ2-2; 13 bases match TRBD2. The CDR3 has 16 amino acids. V shed 4 bases, J shed 4 bases, and the junction held 4 bases outside the gene matches. Germline V gene data show CDR1 as SGHNT and CDR2 as YYREEE (reference sequence). The CDR3 loop is CASSRLAGGSTGELFF. Written as DNA, the CDR3 is TGTGCCAGCAGCAGACTAGCGGGAGGTAGCACCGGGGAGCTGTTTTTT.

The rearrangement joins TRBV5-4 to TRBJ1-2, with TRBD1 as a possible D gene (5 bases). Trimming stripped 0 bases from V and 7 bases from J, with 7 bases between. From germline, CDR1 is SGHNT and CDR2 YYREEE (reference sequence). The length of the CDR3 is 12 residues. Written as DNA, the CDR3 is TGTGCCAGCAGCTTGGAAGGGGCTGGCTACACCTTC. Its translation is CASSLEGAGYTF.

The CDR3 nucleotides are TGTGCCAGTAATACAGCTGCGGGCACCGGGGAGCTGTTTTTT. Its protein product is CASNTAAGTGELFF. The gene calls are TRBV19 and TRBJ2-2, with D possibly being TRBD2 (5 bases). Germline V gene sequence: CDR1 LNHDA, CDR2 SQIVND (reference sequence). Deletions cut 7 bases from V and 4 bases from J, with 13 bases between. The CDR3 loop spans 14 amino acids.

This chain links TRBV30 with TRBJ2-2, with TRBD2 identical over 7 bases. V trimming: 0 bases; J trimming: 4 bases; junction bases outside the gene matches: 2. CDR1 GTSNPN and CDR2 SVGIG come from the germline V gene (reference sequence). The CDR3 totals 14 residues. CDR3: CAWSVGRATGELFF. CDR3 bases: TGTGCCTGGAGTGTTGGGAGGGCCACCGGGGAGCTGTTTTTT.

This rearrangement joins TRBV14 to TRBJ1-1; no clear D gene. Per the germline V gene, CDR1 is SGHDN and CDR2 is FVKESK. This CDR3 has 13 amino acids. With 1 base removed from V and 7 bases from J, the gap between germline ends came to 10 bases. DNA for the CDR3: TGTGCCAGCAGCCAAGTCGGCGGCGGTGAAGCTTTCTTT. Translation: CASSQVGGGEAFF.

The rearrangement uses TRBV23-1 and TRBJ1-6; a possible D gene is TRBD1 (6 bases). TRBV23-1 carries the ORF label, with uncertain function. V was shortened by 0 bases and J by 7 bases, with 22 bases between the two germline ends. The CDR3 length is 19 residues. CDR3 residues: CASSQSLTRDKILNSPLHF. CDR3 in DNA: TGCGCCAGCAGTCAATCTCTAACCCGGGACAAGATTCTGAATTCACCCCTCCACTTT.

The chain joins TRBV5-6 to TRBJ2-7; 9 bases are a match to TRBD1. The CDR3 is made up of 14 amino acids. V lost 1 base and J lost 7; bases outside the gene matches: 6. Germline lookup yields CDR1 SGHDT and CDR2 YYEEEE. The CDR3 loop is CASSLRQGVWEQYF. DNA for the CDR3: TGTGCCAGCAGCTTGAGACAGGGGGTATGGGAGCAGTACTTC.

In DNA, the CDR3 is TGTGCCATCGGGCGCGGGGAGGGTACCGGGGAGCTGTTTTTT. Translation: CAIGRGEGTGELFF. The rearrangement links TRBV10-3 to TRBJ2-2; 7 nucleotides match TRBD2. Germline CDR1 and CDR2: ENHRY and SYGVKD. With V trimmed by 8 bases and J by 5 bases, 8 bases remained unmatched. This CDR3 is 14 amino acids long.

The rearrangement joins TRBV7-9 to TRBJ1-6; D unresolved. The CDR3 loop spans 15 amino acids. The V end lost 5 bases, the J end lost 9 bases, and 17 bases lay between the germline ends. The V gene's germline CDR1 is SEHNR and CDR2 FQNEAQ (reference sequence). DNA for the CDR3: TGTGCCAGCAGCCCGGACGCGGGAGAGGGTTCACCCCTCCACTTT. Its translation: CASSPDAGEGSPLHF.

V is TRBV4-1 and J is TRBJ1-4, with 7 bases lining up with TRBD1. This CDR3 is 15 amino acids long. The germline V gene encodes CDR1 MGHRA and CDR2 YSYEKL. V lost 3 bases to trimming and J lost 3 bases; unmatched junction nucleotides: 4. DNA for the CDR3: TGCGCCAGCAGCCAGGGGACAGTTTCTAATGAAAAACTGTTTTTT. Its translation: CASSQGTVSNEKLFF.

This clone occurred a few times. This sequence joins TRBV28 and TRBJ1-4; 9 nucleotides match TRBD1. In germline, CDR1 is MDHEN, CDR2 SYDVKM. Germline trimming cut 6 bases from V and 7 bases from J; bases unmatched to any gene: 6. This CDR3 has 14 amino acids. The CDR3 nucleotides read TGTGCCAGCAGCTCGGGACAGGGTGGTGAAAAACTGTTTTTT. This sequence encodes CASSSGQGGEKLFF.

J is TRBJ2-2 and V is TRBV24-1, with 8 bases lining up with TRBD2. This CDR3 contains 17 residues. The V gene's germline CDR1 is KGHDR and CDR2 SFDVKD. Trimming at V came to 0 bases and at J to 9 bases, leaving 11 bases not matched to a gene. In DNA, the CDR3 is TGTGCCACCAGTGATTTGTCCGGGAGCGGGAGTTTCCGGGAGCTGTTTTTT. This sequence encodes CATSDLSGSGSFRELFF.

The chain uses TRBV5-5 and TRBJ1-2; D is unresolved. Trimming cost V 0 bases and J 0 bases, with 6 bases left between them. There are 14 residues in the CDR3. Looked up from germline, CDR1 is SGHKS and CDR2 is YYEKEE (reference sequence). CDR3 bases: TGTGCCAGCAGCTTGGGGGCAGCTAACTATGGCTACACCTTC. Its protein product is CASSLGAANYGYTF.

This chain connects TRBV30 to TRBJ2-1; 11 positions agree with TRBD2. Germline CDR1 GTSNPN, CDR2 SVGIG (reference sequence). The ends lost 3 bases at V and 1 base at J; junction bases unmatched: 2. CDR3 size: 15 residues. The CDR3, as DNA: TGTGCCTGGAGGGGACTAGCGGCTTCCTACAATGAGCAGTTCTTC. Its protein is CAWRGLAASYNEQFF.

This clone turned up a few times. V is TRBV25-1 and J is TRBJ1-5, with TRBD1 identical over 7 bases. Germline CDR1 reads MGHDK; CDR2 reads SYGVNS. The CDR3 has 15 amino acids. The V gene end was trimmed by 6 bases and the J gene end by 4 bases; junction bases not matched to a gene: 9. CDR3 region: CASSGNGQVNQPQHF. CDR3 in DNA: TGTGCCAGCAGCGGAAATGGACAGGTAAATCAGCCCCAGCATTTT.

This clone was found a few times. The chain is built from TRBV11-2 and TRBJ1-6, with 8 nucleotides matching TRBD1. Germline trimming cut 4 bases from V and 10 bases from J; bases unmatched to any gene: 9. The CDR3 has 15 amino acids. Germline-derived CDR1 and CDR2 are SGHAT and FQNNGV. Here the CDR3 DNA reads TGTGCCAGCAGCTCGCACCCCAGGGGGCTGTCACCCCTCCACTTT. The encoded protein is CASSSHPRGLSPLHF.

The rearrangement links TRBV27 to TRBJ1-6; D remains ambiguous. The germline V and J ends were trimmed by 3 bases and 9 bases, with 15 bases remaining between them. Germline V gives CDR1 MNHEY, CDR2 SMNVEV (reference sequence). The CDR3 is made up of 15 amino acids. The CDR3 DNA follows: TGTGCCAGCAGTTTCCGGGCAGACCGGGGTTCACCCCTCCACTTT. Its protein product is CASSFRADRGSPLHF.

This clone appeared a few times. V and J are TRBV21-1 and TRBJ1-5. TRBV21-1 is termed a pseudogene. The length of the CDR3 is 15 residues. The CDR3 DNA reads as TGTGCCAGCCCACTCCAAGCGTATAGCAATCAGCCCCAGCATTTT. Amino acid sequence: CASPLQAYSNQPQHF.

CDR3 sequence (DNA): TGTGCCAGCAGCCAGACCCTTGACAGGCACCAAGAGACCCAGTACTTC. Translating it yields CASSQTLDRHQETQYF. V and J are TRBV3-1 (or the pseudogene TRBV3-2) and TRBJ2-5; the D gene is possibly TRBD1 (6 bases). This CDR3 has 16 residues. Per germline, CDR1 LGHDT and CDR2 YNNKEL (reference sequence). Trimming removed 3 bases from V and 0 bases from J, with 14 bases in between.

The chain recombines TRBV30 with TRBJ1-2; D ambiguous. CDR1 and CDR2 from the germline V gene are GTSNPN and SVGIG (reference sequence). V was shortened by 2 bases and J by 0 bases, with 7 bases between the two germline ends. This CDR3 spans 13 amino acids. CDR3 in DNA: TGTGCCTGGAGTTTAACAGCTAACTATGGCTACACCTTC. Translating gives CAWSLTANYGYTF.

The chain uses TRBV27 and TRBJ1-5, with 7 bases that match TRBD1. With 6 bases clipped from V and 6 bases from J, the junction kept 8 bases outside the gene matches. Germline V CDR1 and CDR2: MNHEY, SMNVEV (reference sequence). The CDR3 has 14 residues. Written as DNA, the CDR3 is TGTGCCAGCAGCCCGGGACAGTTTTTTCAGCCCCAGCATTTT. Translation gives CASSPGQFFQPQHF.

The chain's CDR3 is CASSPHQTANTEAFF. In nucleotides, the CDR3 is TGTGCCAGCAGCCCCCACCAGACAGCAAACACTGAAGCTTTCTTT. This chain links TRBV28 with TRBJ1-1, with D possibly being TRBD1 (5 bases). V gave up 6 bases and J gave up 2 bases, with 16 bases separating them. There are 15 residues in the CDR3. The germline gives CDR1 MDHEN, CDR2 SYDVKM.

The V call is TRBV18, the J call TRBJ1-1; TRBD1 agrees at 8 bases. The CDR3 sequence is 15 residues long. The J segment lost 2 bases and the V segment lost 4 bases, leaving 6 bases of the junction unmatched. CDR1 KGHSH and CDR2 LQKENI come from the germline V gene. CDR3 in DNA: TGTGCCAGCTCACAAACGACAGGGGTCAACACTGAAGCTTTCTTT. It codes for CASSQTTGVNTEAFF.

V is TRBV10-2 and J is TRBJ2-1; 10 bases are a match to TRBD2. CDR1 and CDR2 from the germline V gene are WSHSY and SAAADI. V lost 3 bases to trimming and J lost 2 bases; unmatched junction nucleotides: 4. This CDR3 region has 16 residues. The CDR3 here is CASSDPSGGPYNEQFF. The CDR3 nucleotides are TGCGCCAGCAGTGACCCTAGCGGGGGACCCTACAATGAGCAGTTCTTC.

J is TRBJ1-3 and V is TRBV5-5; 8 bases are a match to TRBD1. Germline values: CDR1 SGHKS, CDR2 YYEKEE (reference sequence). With V trimmed by 4 bases and J by 8 bases, 8 bases remained unmatched. This CDR3 spans 14 amino acids. The CDR3, as DNA: TGTGCCAGCAGCCCGGGACAGGCGATGGACACCATATATTTT. As protein: CASSPGQAMDTIYF.